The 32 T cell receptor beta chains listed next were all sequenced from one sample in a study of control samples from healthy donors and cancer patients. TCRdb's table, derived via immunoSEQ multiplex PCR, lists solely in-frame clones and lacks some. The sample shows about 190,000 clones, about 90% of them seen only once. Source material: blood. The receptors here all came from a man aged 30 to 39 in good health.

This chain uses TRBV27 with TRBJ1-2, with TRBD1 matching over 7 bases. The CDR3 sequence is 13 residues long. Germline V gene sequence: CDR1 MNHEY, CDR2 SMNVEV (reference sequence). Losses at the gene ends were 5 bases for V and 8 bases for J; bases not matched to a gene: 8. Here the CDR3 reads CASSRDRVGGYTF. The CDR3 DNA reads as TGTGCCAGCAGTCGCGACAGGGTGGGAGGCTACACCTTC.

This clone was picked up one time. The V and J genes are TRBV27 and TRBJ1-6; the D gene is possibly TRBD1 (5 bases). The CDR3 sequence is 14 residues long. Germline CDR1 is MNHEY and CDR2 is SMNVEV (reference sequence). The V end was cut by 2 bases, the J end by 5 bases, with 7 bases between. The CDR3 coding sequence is TGTGCCAGCAGTTTAGGACACCATAATTCACCCCTCCACTTT. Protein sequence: CASSLGHHNSPLHF.

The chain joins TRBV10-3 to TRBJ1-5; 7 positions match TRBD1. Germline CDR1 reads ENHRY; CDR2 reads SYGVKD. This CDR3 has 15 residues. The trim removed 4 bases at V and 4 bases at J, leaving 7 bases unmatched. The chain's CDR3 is CAISGGQGVNQPQHF. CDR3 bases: TGTGCCATCAGTGGGGGGCAGGGGGTAAATCAGCCCCAGCATTTT.

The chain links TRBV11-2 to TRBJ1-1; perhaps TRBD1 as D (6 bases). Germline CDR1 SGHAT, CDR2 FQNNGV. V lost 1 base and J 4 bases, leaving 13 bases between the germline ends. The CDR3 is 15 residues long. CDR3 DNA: TGTGCCAGCAGCTTAGGGGCAGGGGAAAGCACTGAAGCTTTCTTT. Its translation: CASSLGAGESTEAFF. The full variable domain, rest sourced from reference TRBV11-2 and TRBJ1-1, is EAGVAQSPRYKIIEKRQSVAFWCNPISGHATLYWYQQILGQGPKLLIQFQNNGVVDDSQLPKDRFSAERLKGVDSTLKIQPAKLEDSAVYLCASSLGAGESTEAFFGQGTRLTVV.

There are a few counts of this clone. CDR3 sequence (DNA): TGTGCCAGCAGTACCCTAGACGTCAGTTCCTATAATTCACCCCTCCACTTT. This sequence encodes CASSTLDVSSYNSPLHF. The rearrangement joins TRBV2 to TRBJ1-6, with D uncertain. In germline, CDR1 is SNHLY, CDR2 FYNNEI. Deletions cut 5 bases from V and 1 base from J, with 15 bases between. The CDR3 runs to 17 residues.

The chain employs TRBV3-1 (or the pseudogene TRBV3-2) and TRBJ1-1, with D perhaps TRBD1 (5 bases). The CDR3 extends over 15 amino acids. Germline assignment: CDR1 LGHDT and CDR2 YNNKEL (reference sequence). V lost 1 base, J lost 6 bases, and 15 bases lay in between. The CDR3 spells CASSQGGRGSPEAFF. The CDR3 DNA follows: TGTGCCAGCAGCCAAGGGGGACGAGGGAGCCCTGAAGCTTTCTTT.

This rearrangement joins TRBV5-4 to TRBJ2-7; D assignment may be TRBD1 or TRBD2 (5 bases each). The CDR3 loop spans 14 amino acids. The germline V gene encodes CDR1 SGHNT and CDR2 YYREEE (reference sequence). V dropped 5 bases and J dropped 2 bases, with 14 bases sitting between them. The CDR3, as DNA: TGTGCCAGCAGTCGGGACCGACGTACCTACGAGCAGTACTTC. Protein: CASSRDRRTYEQYF.

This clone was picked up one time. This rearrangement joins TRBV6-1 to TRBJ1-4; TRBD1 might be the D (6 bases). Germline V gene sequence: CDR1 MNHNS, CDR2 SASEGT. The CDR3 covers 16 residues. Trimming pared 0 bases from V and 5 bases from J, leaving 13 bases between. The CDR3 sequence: CASSEAFGGANEKLFF. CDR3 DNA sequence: TGTGCCAGCAGTGAAGCATTCGGGGGGGCGAATGAAAAACTGTTTTTT.

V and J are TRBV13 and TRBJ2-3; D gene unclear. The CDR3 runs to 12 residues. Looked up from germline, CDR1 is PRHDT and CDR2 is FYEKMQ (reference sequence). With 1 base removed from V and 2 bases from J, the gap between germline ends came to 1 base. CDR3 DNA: TGTGCCAGCAGCTTAGACACAGATACGCAGTATTTT. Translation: CASSLDTDTQYF.

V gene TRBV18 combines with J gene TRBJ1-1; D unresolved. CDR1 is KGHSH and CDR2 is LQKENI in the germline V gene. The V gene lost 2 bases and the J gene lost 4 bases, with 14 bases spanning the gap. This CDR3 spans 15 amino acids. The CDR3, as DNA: TGTGCCAGCTCACCAGGTTCGGGGTGGTCCACTGAAGCTTTCTTT. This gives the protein CASSPGSGWSTEAFF.

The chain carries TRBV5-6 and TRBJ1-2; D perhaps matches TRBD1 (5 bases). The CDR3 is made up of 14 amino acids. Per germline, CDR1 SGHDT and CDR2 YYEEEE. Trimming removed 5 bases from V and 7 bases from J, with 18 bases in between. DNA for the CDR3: TGTGCCAGCAGGCACCGGGGCCAGACGACTGGCTACACCTTC. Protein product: CASRHRGQTTGYTF.

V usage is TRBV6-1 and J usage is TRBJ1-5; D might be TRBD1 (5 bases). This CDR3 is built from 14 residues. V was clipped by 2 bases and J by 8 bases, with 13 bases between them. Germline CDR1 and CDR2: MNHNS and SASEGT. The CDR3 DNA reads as TGTGCCAGCAGTGAACTCAGGGAATTGAAGCCCCAGCATTTT. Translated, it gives CASSELRELKPQHF.

CDR3 sequence: CASSGPGTEQFF. Written as DNA, the CDR3 is TGTGCCAGCAGCGGCCCCGGGACAGAGCAGTTCTTC. The chain joins TRBV9 to TRBJ2-1; perhaps TRBD1 as D (6 bases). Germline assignment: CDR1 SGDLS and CDR2 YYNGEE. The CDR3 loop spans 12 amino acids. V lost 3 bases and J lost 10, with 11 bases in between.

The chain's CDR3 is CASSNQPQHF. The CDR3 region has the DNA TGTGCCAGCAGCAATCAGCCCCAGCATTTT. The chain couples TRBV21-1 to TRBJ1-5. TRBV21-1 is termed a pseudogene. The CDR3 extends over 10 amino acids.

In DNA form, the CDR3 reads TGTGCCAGTAGCCCCGTACCCGGTAGTGGAACCGGGGAGCTGTTTTTT. Translating it yields CASSPVPGSGTGELFF. The chain combines TRBV19 with TRBJ2-2; D is unclear. CDR1 is LNHDA, CDR2 SQIVND, per germline (reference sequence). The CDR3 covers 16 residues. V was trimmed by 6 bases and J by 5 bases, leaving 19 bases between them.

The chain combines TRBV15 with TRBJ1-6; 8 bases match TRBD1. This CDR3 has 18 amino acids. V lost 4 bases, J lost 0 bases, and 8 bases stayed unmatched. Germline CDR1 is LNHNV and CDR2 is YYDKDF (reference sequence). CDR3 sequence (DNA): TGTGCCACCAGCAAAATTGGGACAGGAAACTCCTATAATTCACCCCTCCACTTT. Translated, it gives CATSKIGTGNSYNSPLHF.

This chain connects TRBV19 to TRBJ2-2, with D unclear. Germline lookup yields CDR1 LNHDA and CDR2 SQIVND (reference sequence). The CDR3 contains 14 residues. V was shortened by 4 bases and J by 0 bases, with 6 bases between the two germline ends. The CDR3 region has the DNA TGTGCCAGTAGTAGGGGTTCGAACACCGGGGAGCTGTTTTTT. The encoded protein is CASSRGSNTGELFF.

The CDR3 region is CASSIDASSYNEQFF. Here the CDR3 DNA reads TGCGCCAGCAGCATCGACGCAAGCTCCTACAATGAGCAGTTCTTC. J is TRBJ2-1 and V is TRBV5-1; no clear D gene. CDR3 length: 15 residues. Between the trimmed V and J ends, which lost 4 bases and 0 bases, there was a span of 11 bases. CDR1 and CDR2 (germline): SGHRS, YFSETQ.

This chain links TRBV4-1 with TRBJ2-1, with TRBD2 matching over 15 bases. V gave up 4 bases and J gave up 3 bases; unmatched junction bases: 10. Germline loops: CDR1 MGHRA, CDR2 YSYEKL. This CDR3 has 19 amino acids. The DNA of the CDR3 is TGCGCCAGCAGCCTAGGACTAGCGGGGGGGCCGGTCGACTACAATGAGCAGTTCTTC. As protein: CASSLGLAGGPVDYNEQFF.

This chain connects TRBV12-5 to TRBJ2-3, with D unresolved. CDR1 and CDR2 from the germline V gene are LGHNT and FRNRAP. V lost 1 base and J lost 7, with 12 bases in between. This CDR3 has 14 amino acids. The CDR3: CASGLAAARNTQYF. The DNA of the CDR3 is TGTGCTAGTGGTTTGGCCGCTGCTCGAAATACGCAGTATTTT.

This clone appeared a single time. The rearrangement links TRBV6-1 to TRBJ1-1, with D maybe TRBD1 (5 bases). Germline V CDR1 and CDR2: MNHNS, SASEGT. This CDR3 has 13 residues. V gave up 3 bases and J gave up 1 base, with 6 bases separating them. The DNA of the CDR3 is TGTGCCAGCAGTGACAGGGAGAACACTGAAGCTTTCTTT. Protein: CASSDRENTEAFF.

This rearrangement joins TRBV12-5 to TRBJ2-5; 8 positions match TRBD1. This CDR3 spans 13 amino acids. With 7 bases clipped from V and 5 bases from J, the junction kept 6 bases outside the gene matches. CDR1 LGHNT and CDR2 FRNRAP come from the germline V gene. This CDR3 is CASVQDRAETQYF. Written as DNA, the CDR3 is TGTGCTAGTGTTCAGGACAGGGCGGAGACCCAGTACTTC.

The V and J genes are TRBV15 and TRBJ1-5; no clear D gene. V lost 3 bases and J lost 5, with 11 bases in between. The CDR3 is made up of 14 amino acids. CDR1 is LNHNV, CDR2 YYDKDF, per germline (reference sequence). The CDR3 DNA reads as TGTGCCACCAGCAGGGCACCAGACGATCAGCCCCAGCATTTT. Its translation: CATSRAPDDQPQHF. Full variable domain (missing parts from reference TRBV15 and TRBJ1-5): DAMVIQNPRYQVTQFGKPVTLSCSQTLNHNVMYWYQQKSSQAPKLLFHYYDKDFNNEADTPDNFQSRRPNTSFCFLDIRSPGLGDTAMYLCATSRAPDDQPQHFGDGTRLSIL.

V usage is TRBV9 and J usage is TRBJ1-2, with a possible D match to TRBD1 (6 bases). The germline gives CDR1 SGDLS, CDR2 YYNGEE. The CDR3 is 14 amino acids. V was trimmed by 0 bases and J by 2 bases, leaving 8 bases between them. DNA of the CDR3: TGTGCCAGCAGCGTAGCGACAGGCAACTATGGCTACACCTTC. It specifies CASSVATGNYGYTF.

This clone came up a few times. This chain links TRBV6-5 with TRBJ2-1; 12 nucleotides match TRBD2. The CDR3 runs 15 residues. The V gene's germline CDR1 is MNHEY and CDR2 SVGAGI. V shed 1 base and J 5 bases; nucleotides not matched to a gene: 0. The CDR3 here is CASSYWTSGDNEQFF. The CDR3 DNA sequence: TGTGCCAGCAGTTACTGGACTAGCGGGGACAATGAGCAGTTCTTC.

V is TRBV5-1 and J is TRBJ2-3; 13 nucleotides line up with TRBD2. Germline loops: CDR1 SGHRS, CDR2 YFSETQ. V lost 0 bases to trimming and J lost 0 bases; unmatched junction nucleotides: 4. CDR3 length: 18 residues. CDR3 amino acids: CASSLGLAGGPSTDTQYF. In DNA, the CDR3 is TGCGCCAGCAGCTTGGGACTAGCGGGGGGCCCTAGCACAGATACGCAGTATTTT.

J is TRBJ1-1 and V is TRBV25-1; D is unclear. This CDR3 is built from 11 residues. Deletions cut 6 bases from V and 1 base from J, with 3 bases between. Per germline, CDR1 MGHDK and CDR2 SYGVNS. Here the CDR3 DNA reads TGTGCCAGCAGGGGGAACACTGAAGCTTTCTTT. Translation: CASRGNTEAFF.

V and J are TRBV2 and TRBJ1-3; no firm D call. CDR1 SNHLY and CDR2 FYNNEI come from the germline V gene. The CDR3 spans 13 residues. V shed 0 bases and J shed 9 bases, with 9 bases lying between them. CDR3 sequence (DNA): TGTGCCAGCAGTGAAGCGGCGGGTGGCACCATATATTTT. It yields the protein CASSEAAGGTIYF.

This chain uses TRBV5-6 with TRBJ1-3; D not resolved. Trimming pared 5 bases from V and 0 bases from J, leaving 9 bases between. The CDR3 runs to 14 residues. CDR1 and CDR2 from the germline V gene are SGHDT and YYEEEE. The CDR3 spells CASSRDISGNTIYF. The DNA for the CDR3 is TGTGCCAGCAGTCGCGACATCTCTGGAAACACCATATATTTT.

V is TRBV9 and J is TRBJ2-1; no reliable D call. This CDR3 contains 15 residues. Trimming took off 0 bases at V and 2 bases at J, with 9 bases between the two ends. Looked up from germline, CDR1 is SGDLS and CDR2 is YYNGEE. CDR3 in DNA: TGTGCCAGCAGCGTAGAGGTGGGTACCTACAATGAGCAGTTCTTC. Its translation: CASSVEVGTYNEQFF.

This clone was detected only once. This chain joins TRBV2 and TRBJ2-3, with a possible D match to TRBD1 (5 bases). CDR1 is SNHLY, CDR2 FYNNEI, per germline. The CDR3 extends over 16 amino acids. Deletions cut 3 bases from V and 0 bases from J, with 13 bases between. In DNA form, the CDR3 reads TGTGCCAGCAGTGATGAGGCAGGGTTTAGCACAGATACGCAGTATTTT. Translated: CASSDEAGFSTDTQYF.

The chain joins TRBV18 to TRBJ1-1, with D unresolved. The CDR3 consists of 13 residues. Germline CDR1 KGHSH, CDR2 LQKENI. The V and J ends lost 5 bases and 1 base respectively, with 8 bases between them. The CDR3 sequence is CASSRVRNTEAFF. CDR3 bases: TGTGCCAGCTCAAGGGTCCGGAACACTGAAGCTTTCTTT.